This TCR beta chain was found in a study of breast tumors, draining lymph nodes, adjacent tissues. The study's findings and limits: Compared with basal-like, luminal-like tumors shared significantly more repertoire with nontumor tissue. The data were judged consistent with most tumor T cells coming from lymph node and expanding in tumor. Tumor TCR diversity was below lymph nodes but above nontumor tissue. The lymph node origin of tumor T cells was framed as consistent with a hypothesis, not demonstrated.

The CDR3 totals 17 residues. CDR1 and CDR2 from the germline V gene are SEHNR and FQNEAQ (reference sequence). Samples came from axillary lymph nodes draining the breast cancer. Regarding this clonotype: Its target is not known. One junction end disagrees with the germline gene, perhaps due to a read error.

Each CDR3 protein is one row after TCRdb ran MiXCR on the multiplex PCR reads. The sample lists about 180,000 distinct CDR3 sequences, 25% to 40% seen once, with about 4.1% in the top ten. The chain joins TRBV7-9 to TRBJ2-3, with D maybe TRBD2 (5 bases). Specimen: axillary lymph node tissue. The origin of this receptor is a female donor with breast cancer. Some clones in this sample may be carry-over from other donors' samples. The CDR3 loop reads CASSLRRTTTRTDPQYF. In nucleotides, the CDR3 is TGTGCCAGCAGCTTAAGGAGGACGACAACCCGCACAGATCCGCAGTATTTT.